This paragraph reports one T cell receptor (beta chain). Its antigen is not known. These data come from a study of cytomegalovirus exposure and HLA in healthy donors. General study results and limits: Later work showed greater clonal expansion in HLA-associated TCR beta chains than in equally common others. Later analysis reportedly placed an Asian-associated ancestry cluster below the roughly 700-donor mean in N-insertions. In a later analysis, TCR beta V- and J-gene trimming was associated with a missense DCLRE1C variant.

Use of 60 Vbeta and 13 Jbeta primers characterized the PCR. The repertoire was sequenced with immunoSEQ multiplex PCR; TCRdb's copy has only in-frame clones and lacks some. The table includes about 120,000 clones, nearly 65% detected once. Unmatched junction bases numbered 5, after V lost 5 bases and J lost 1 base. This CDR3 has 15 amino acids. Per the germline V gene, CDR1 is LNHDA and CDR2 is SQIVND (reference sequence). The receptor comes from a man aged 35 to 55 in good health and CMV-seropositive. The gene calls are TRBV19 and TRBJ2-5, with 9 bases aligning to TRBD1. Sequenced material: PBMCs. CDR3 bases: TGTGCCAGTAGTGAACGGACAGGGGCCCAAGAGACCCAGTACTTC. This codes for CASSERTGAQETQYF.